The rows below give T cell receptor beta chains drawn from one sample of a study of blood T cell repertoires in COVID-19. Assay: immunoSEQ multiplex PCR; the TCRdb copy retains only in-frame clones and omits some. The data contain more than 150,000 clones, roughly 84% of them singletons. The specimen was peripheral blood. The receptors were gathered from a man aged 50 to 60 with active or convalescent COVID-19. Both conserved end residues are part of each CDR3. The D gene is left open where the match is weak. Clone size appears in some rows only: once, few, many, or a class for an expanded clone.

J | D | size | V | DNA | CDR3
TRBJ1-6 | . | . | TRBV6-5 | TGTGCCAGCTCTATTAGGGGGAACAATTCACCCCTCCACTTT | CASSIRGNNSPLHF
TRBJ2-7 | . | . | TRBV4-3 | TGCGCCAGCAGCAAAATCCCCGGGACTTCCTCCTACGAGCAGTACTTC | CASSKIPGTSSYEQYF
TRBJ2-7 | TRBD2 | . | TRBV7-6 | TGTGCCAGCAGCTTAGCCGGGACTAGCGGAACCTACGAGCAGTACTTC | CASSLAGTSGTYEQYF
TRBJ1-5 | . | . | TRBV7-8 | TGTGCCAGCAGCCTGGACATGGGTATTGGCAATCAGCCCCAGCATTTT | CASSLDMGIGNQPQHF
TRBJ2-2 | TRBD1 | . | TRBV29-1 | TGCAGCGTTGGCGACAGGGGGTTGGGCGCCGGGGAGCTGTTTTTT | CSVGDRGLGAGELFF
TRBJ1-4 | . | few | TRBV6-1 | TGTGCCAGCAGTGAAGCCGAGCTCACTAATGAAAAACTGTTTTTT | CASSEAELTNEKLFF
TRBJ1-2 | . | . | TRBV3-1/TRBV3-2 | TGTGCCAGCAGCCAGAGGACAGTTACAAACTATGGCTACACCTTC | CASSQRTVTNYGYTF
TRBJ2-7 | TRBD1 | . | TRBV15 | TGTGCCACCAGCAGAGAAGGACAGGGGGCCTACGAGCAGTACTTC | CATSREGQGAYEQYF
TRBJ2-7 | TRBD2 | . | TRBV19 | TGTGCCAGCGTATTTAGCGGGAGGGGATGCGAGCAGTACTTC | CASVFSGRGCEQYF
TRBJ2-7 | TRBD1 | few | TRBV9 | TGTGCCAGCAGCCCTGGGACAGGGGACGAGCAGTACTTC | CASSPGTGDEQYF
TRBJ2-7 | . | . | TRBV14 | TGTGCCAGCAGCTTCGGGAGGGGGCTCTACGAGCAGTACTTC | CASSFGRGLYEQYF
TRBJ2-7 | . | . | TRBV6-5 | TGTGCCAGCAGTTACTTTGCTTCTACCGAGCAGTACTTC | CASSYFASTEQYF
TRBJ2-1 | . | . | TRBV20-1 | TGCAGTGCTAGAGTAGTAGATGAGCAGTTCTTC | CSARVVDEQFF
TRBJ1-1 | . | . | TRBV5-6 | TGTGCCAGCAGCTTTCGGGGGTGGGACACTGAAGCTTTCTTT | CASSFRGWDTEAFF
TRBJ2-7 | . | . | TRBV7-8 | TGTGCCAGCAGCCTACACTACGAGCAGTACTTC | CASSLHYEQYF
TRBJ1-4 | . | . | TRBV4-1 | TGCGCCAGCAGCCACCAGGGGATCGAGGAAAAACTGTTTTTT | CASSHQGIEEKLFF
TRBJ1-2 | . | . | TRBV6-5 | TGTGCCAGCTCCGCCCACAGGGCCTATGGCTACACCTTC | CASSAHRAYGYTF
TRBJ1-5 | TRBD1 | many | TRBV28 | TGTGCCAGCAGCCTTTTAGCCGGGACAGGGGGCAATCAGCCCCAGCATTTT | CASSLLAGTGGNQPQHF
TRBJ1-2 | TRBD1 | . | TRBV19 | TGTGCCAGTAAAAAGGGACAGCGGAACTATGGCTACACCTTC | CASKKGQRNYGYTF
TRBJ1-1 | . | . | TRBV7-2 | TGTGCCAGCAGAGCGGGGGAGAGGGCTTTCTTT | CASRAGERAFF
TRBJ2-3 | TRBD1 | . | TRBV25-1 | TGTGCCAGTACCGGACAGGGAAGGACAGATACGCAGTATTTT | CASTGQGRTDTQYF
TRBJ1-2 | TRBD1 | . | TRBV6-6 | TGTGCCAGCAGTTACGTGGACAGGGTGGACCTCAGCTACACCTTC | CASSYVDRVDLSYTF
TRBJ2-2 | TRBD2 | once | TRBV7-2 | TGTGTCAGCACCCCCCGGGGGAGGGCATCCAACACCGGGGAGCTGTTTTTT | CVSTPRGRASNTGELFF
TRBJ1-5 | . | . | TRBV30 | TGTGCCTGGAGTGGTCTGAGTGGCAATCAGCCCCAGCATTTT | CAWSGLSGNQPQHF
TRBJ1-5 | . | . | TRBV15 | TGTGCCACCAGCAGAGATCCGGTGAGCCAGCCCCAGCATTTT | CATSRDPVSQPQHF
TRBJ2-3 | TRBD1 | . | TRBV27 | TGTGCCAGCAGTTTTAAAGTGCGCGGGGACAGGGGCGCAGATACGCAGTATTTT | CASSFKVRGDRGADTQYF
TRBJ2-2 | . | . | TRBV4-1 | TGCGCCAGCAGCCAAGATAGCGGCACCGGGGAGCTGTTTTTT | CASSQDSGTGELFF
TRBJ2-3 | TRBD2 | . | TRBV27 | TGTGCCAGCACCACTAGCGGGGGGAGCACAGATACGCAGTATTTT | CASTTSGGSTDTQYF
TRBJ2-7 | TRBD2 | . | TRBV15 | TGTGCCACCTCCAAGGGGACTAGCGGGAACTACGAGCAGTACTTC | CATSKGTSGNYEQYF
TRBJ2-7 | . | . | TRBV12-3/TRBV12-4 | TGTGCCAGCGCGTATACAGGGTTTTACGAGCAGTACTTC | CASAYTGFYEQYF
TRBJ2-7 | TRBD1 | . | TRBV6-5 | TGTGCCAGCGGGGCATGGACAGGGAGAAGCTACGAGCAGTACTTC | CASGAWTGRSYEQYF
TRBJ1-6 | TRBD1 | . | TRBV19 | TGTGCCAGTAGTATCGGGCGACAGGGGTATTCACCCCTCCACTTT | CASSIGRQGYSPLHF
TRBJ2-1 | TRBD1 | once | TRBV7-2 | TGTGCCAGCCATAACAGGGGGCCTCACAATGAGCAGTTCTTC | CASHNRGPHNEQFF
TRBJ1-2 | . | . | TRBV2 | TGTGCCAGCAGTGAACGGACAGCCAGTTCCTATGGCTACACCTTC | CASSERTASSYGYTF
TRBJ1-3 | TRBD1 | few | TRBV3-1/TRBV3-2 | TGTGCCAGCAGCTTGGACAGGGGGCTAGACACCATATATTTT | CASSLDRGLDTIYF
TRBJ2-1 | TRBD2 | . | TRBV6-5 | TGTGCCAGCAGTCGGGCTAGCGGAATCTACAATGAGCAGTTCTTC | CASSRASGIYNEQFF
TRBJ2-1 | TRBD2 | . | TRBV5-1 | TGCGCCAGCACCTTAGCGGGGGGGTACAATGAGCAGTTCTTC | CASTLAGGYNEQFF
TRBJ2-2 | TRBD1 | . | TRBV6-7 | TGTGCCAGACCCGGACAGGGATCGAACACCGGGGAGCTGTTTTTT | CARPGQGSNTGELFF
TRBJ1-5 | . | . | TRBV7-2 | TGTGCCAGCAGCTTAGGTTGGGGGGTGGGTCAGCCCCAGCATTTT | CASSLGWGVGQPQHF
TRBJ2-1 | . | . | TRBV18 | TGTGCCAGCTCACCTTTGCGCGATAGCTCCTACAATGAGCAGTTCTTC | CASSPLRDSSYNEQFF
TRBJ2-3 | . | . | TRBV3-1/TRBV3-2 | TGTGCCAGCGACGGGGGAAGAGATACGCAGTATTTT | CASDGGRDTQYF
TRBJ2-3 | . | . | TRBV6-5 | TGTGCCAGCAGTTACCCCCGGGGTACGCAGTATTTT | CASSYPRGTQYF
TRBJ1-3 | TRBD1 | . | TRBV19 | TGTGCCAGTAGTTTCGGGACAGGGCCAGAAAACACCATATATTTT | CASSFGTGPENTIYF
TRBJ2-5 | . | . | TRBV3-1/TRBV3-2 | TGTGCCAGCAGCCCAGGTTTTGGCGTAGAGACCCAGTACTTC | CASSPGFGVETQYF
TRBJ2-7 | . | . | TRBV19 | TGTGCCAGTAGTATATTCCCCTCTTTTAAAAGGAGCGGTCCACCAGTCGCGCTAGATCAGTACTTC | CASSIFPSFKRSGPPVALDQYF
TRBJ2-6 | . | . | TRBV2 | TGTGCCAGCAGCCCCACTACTGGGGCCAACGTCCTGACTTTC | CASSPTTGANVLTF
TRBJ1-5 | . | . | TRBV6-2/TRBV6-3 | TGTGCCAGCAGTTACGCGACATTTGATAGCAATCAGCCCCAGCATTTT | CASSYATFDSNQPQHF